This entry describes one T cell receptor beta chain. Expressed TCRB transcripts got sequenced, as all isolated RNA was reverse transcribed. The table came from immunoSEQ multiplex PCR; TCRdb's copy has only in-frame clones and leaves some out. The sample has 900,000 or so clones, roughly 17% seen once. The source of the sample is a study of beta chain features in type 1 diabetes. The sequencing input was naive CD4+ T cells from blood. The sequence derives from a woman aged 18-29 years in good health.

The CDR3 coding sequence is TGTGCCAGCACCCCGAAAATAGGGGGAGAGGCCACCTACAATGAGCAGTTCTTC. Translated: CASTPKIGGEATYNEQFF. This chain connects TRBV27 to TRBJ2-1; TRBD1 might be the D (6 bases). Germline CDR1 is MNHEY and CDR2 is SMNVEV (reference sequence). V was trimmed by 7 bases and J by 2 bases, leaving 24 bases between them. The CDR3 is 18 amino acids.